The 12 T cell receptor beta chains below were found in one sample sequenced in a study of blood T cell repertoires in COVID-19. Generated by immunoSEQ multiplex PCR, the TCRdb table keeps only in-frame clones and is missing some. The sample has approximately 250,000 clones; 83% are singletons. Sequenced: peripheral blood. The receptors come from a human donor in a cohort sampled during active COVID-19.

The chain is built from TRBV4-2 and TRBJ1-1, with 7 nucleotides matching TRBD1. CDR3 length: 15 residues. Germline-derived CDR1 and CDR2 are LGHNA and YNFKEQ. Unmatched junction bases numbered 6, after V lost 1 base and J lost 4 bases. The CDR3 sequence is CASSQVGQGGTEAFF. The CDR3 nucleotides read TGTGCCAGCAGCCAAGTTGGGCAGGGGGGCACTGAAGCTTTCTTT.

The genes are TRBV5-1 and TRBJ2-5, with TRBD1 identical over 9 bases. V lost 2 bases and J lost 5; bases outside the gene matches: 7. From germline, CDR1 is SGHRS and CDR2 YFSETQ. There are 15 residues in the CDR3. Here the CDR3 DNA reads TGCGCCAGCAGCTTACCGGGACAGGGAGCGGAGACCCAGTACTTC. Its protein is CASSLPGQGAETQYF. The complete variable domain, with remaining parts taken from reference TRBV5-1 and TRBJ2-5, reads KAGVTQTPRYLIKTRGQQVTLSCSPISGHRSVSWYQQTPGQGLQFLFEYFSETQRNKGNFPGRFSGRQFSNSRSEMNVSTLELGDSALYLCASSLPGQGAETQYFGPGTRLLVL.

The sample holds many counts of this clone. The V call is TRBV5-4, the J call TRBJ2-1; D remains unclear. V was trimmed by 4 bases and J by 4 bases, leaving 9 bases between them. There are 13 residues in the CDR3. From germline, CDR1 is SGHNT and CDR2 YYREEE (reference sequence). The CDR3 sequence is CASSIDGYNEQFF. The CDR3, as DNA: TGTGCCAGCAGCATTGACGGGTACAATGAGCAGTTCTTC.

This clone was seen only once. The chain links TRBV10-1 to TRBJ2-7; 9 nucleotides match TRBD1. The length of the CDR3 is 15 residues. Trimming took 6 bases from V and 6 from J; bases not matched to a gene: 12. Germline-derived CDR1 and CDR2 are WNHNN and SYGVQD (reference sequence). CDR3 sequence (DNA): TGCGCCAGCAGCCAGCCGGGACAGGGAATTTCCGAGCAGTACTTC. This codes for CASSQPGQGISEQYF.

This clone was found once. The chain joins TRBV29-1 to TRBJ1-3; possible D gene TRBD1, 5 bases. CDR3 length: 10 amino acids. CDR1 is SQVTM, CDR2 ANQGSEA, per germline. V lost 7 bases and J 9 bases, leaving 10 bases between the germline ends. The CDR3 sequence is CSGVRVTIYF. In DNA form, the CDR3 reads TGCAGCGGCGTCAGGGTCACCATATATTTT.

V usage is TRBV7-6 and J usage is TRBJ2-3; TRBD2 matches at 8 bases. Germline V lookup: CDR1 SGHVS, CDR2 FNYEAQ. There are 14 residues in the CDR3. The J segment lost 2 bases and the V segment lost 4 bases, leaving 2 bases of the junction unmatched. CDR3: CASSSRGATDTQYF. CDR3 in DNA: TGTGCCAGCAGCTCGCGGGGGGCCACAGATACGCAGTATTTT.

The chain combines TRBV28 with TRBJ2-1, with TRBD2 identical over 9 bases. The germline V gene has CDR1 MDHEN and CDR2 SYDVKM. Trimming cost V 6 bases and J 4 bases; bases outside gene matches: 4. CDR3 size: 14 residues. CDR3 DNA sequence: TGTGCCAGCAGGACTAGCGGAATATACAATGAGCAGTTCTTC. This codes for CASRTSGIYNEQFF. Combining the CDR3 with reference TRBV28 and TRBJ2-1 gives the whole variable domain DVKVTQSSRYLVKRTGEKVFLECVQDMDHENMFWYRQDPGLGLRLIYFSYDVKMKEKGDIPEGYSVSREKKERFSLILESASTNQTSMYLCASRTSGIYNEQFFGPGTRLTVL.

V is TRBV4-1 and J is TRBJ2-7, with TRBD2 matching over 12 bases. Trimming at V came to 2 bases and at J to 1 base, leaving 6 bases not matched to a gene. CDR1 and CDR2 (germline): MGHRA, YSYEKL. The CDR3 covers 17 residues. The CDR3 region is CASSQRLAGGRSYEQYF. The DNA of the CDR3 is TGCGCCAGCAGCCAAAGGCTAGCGGGAGGGCGGTCCTACGAGCAGTACTTC.

The CDR3 DNA is TGTGCCAGCAGCACCTCAGCGGGGGCACCTAACATTCAGTACTTC. Translation gives CASSTSAGAPNIQYF. The gene calls are TRBV5-4 and TRBJ2-4; the match to TRBD2 covers 8 bases. The CDR3 is made up of 15 amino acids. V shed 4 bases, J shed 7 bases, and the junction held 10 bases outside the gene matches. CDR1 and CDR2 (germline): SGHNT, YYREEE (reference sequence).

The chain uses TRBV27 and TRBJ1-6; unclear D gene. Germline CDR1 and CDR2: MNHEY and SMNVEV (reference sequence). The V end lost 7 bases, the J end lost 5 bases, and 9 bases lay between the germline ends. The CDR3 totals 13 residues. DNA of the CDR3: TGTGCCAGCAAACGGGAAAATAATTCACCCCTCCACTTT. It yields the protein CASKRENNSPLHF.

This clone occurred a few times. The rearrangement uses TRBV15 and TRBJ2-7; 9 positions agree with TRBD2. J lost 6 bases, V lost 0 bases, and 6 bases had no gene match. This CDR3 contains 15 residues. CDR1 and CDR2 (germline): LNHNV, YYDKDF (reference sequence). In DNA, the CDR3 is TGTGCCACCAGCAGAGATGTTTTAGCGGGAGTCGAGCAGTACTTC. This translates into CATSRDVLAGVEQYF.

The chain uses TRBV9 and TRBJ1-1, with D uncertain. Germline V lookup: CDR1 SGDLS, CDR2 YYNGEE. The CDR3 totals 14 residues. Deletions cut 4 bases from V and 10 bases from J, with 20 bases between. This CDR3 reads CASSRSQDSYGAFF. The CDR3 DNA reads TGTGCCAGCAGCCGATCCCAGGATTCATATGGAGCTTTCTTT.